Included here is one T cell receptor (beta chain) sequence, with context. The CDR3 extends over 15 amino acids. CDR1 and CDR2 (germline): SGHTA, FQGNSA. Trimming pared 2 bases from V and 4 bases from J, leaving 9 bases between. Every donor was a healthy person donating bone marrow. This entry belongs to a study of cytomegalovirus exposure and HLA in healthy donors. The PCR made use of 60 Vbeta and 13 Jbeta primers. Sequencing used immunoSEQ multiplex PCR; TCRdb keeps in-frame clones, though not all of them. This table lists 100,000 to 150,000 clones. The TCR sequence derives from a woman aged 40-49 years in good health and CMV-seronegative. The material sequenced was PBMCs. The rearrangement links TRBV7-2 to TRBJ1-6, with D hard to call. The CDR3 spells CASSLNTPYNSPLHF. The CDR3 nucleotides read TGTGCCAGCAGCTTAAATACACCGTATAATTCACCCCTCCACTTT.